One and the same sample provided the 2 T cell receptor beta chains below, sequenced in a study of cytomegalovirus exposure and HLA in healthy donors (dated by TCRdb to 2016 to 2017). Libraries came from the immunoSEQ multiplex PCR assay. A mixture of 60 forward primers for TCR Vbeta segments and 13 reverse primers for TCR Jbeta segments was used in the multiplex PCR. The clones in this table, taken by TCRdb from immuneACCESS, are in-frame only. Not every clone is retained; where verified, under half of the shortfall comes from an unresolved V gene, and the cause of the rest is unknown. The sample table on file contains 150,000 to 200,000 clones. Clones ranked in the top ten supply under 2.5% of the sample. The source material was PBMCs. Receptor source: a man aged 25 to 40 in good health and CMV-seronegative.

The rearrangement uses TRBV6-4 and TRBJ2-5; a possible D gene is TRBD2 (6 bases). The last part of the DNA fits TRBJ2-7 better; the J call may be wrong. CDR3 length: 15 amino acids. Germline V CDR1 and CDR2: MRHNA, SNTAGT. The CDR3 spells CASSSLEEGPYEQYF. CDR3 DNA sequence: TGTGCCAGCAGTTCCCTCGAGGAGGGACCCTACGAGCAGTACTTC.

V gene TRBV6-4 combines with J gene TRBJ2-1, with 7 positions matching TRBD2. Unmatched junction bases numbered 10, after V lost 6 bases and J lost 5 bases. The CDR3 spans 15 residues. Germline values: CDR1 MRHNA, CDR2 SNTAGT. The CDR3 nucleotides read TGTGCCAGCAGCCCTAGGCGGGGGACTAACAATGAGCAGTTCTTC. Translation gives CASSPRRGTNNEQFF.